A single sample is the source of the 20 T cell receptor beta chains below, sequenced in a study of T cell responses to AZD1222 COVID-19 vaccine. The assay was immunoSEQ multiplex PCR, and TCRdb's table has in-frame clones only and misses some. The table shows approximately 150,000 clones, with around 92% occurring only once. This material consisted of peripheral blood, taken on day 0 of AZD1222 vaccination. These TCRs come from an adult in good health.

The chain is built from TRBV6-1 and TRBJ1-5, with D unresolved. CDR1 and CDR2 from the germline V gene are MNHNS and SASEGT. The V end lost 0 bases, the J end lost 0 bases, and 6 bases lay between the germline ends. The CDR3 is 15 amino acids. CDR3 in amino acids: CASSEAVLSNQPQHF. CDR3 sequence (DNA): TGTGCCAGCAGTGAAGCGGTACTTAGCAATCAGCCCCAGCATTTT.

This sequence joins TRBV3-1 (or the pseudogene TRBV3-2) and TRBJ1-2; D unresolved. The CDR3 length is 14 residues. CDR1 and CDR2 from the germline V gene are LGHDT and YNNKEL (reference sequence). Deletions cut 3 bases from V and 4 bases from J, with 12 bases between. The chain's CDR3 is CASSHWTDPYGYTF. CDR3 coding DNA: TGTGCCAGCAGCCACTGGACTGATCCCTATGGCTACACCTTC.

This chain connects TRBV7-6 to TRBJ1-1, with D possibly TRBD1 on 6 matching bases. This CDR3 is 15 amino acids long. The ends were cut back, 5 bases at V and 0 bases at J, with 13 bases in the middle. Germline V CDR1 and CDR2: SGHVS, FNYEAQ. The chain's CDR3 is CASSPTGTMNTEAFF. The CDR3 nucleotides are TGTGCCAGCAGCCCCACCGGGACAATGAACACTGAAGCTTTCTTT.

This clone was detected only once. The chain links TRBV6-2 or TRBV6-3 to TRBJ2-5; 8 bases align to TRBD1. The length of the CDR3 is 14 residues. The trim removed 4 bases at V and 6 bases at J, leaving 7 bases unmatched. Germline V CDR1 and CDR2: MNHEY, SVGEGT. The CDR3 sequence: CASSSPGQGQTQYF. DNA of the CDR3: TGTGCCAGCAGTTCTCCCGGACAGGGCCAGACCCAGTACTTC.

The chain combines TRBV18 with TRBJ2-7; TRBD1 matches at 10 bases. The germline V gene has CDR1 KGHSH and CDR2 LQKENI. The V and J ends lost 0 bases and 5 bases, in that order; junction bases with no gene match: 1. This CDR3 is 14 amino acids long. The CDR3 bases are TGTGCCAGCTCACCACCGGGACAGGGGAACGAGCAGTACTTC. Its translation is CASSPPGQGNEQYF.

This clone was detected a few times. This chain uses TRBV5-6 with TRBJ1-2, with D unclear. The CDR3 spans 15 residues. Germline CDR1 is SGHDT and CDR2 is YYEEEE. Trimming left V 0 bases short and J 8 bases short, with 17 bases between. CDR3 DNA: TGTGCCAGCAGCTTGGCCCAGTCCCAATATCGAGGCTACACCTTC. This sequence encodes CASSLAQSQYRGYTF.

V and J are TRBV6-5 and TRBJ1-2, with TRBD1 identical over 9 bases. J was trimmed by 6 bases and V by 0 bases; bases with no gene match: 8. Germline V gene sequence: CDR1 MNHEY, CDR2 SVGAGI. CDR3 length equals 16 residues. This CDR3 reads CASSYSGTGLDDGYTF. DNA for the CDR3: TGTGCCAGCAGTTACTCGGGGACAGGGTTGGACGATGGCTACACCTTC.

The CDR3 DNA follows: TGCGCCAGCAGTGAGTCGATCCTTGACAATGAGCAGTTCTTC. Residues: CASSESILDNEQFF. The chain links TRBV10-1 to TRBJ2-1; D is ambiguous. Germline V gene lookup returns CDR1 WNHNN and CDR2 SYGVQD (reference sequence). V was cut by 0 bases and J by 5 bases, with 8 bases left in between. The CDR3 has 14 residues.

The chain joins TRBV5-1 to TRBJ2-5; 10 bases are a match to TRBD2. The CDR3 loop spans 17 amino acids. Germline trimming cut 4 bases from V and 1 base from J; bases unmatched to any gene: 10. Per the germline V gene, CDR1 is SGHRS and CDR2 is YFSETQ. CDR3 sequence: CASSRRLVAGGQETQYF. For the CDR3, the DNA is TGCGCCAGCAGCCGACGACTAGTAGCGGGGGGCCAAGAGACCCAGTACTTC.

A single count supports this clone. CDR3 in amino acids: CASSRTVGGGGTEAFF. CDR3 DNA: TGTGCCAGCAGTCGAACAGTCGGGGGCGGGGGCACTGAAGCTTTCTTT. This sequence joins TRBV6-6 and TRBJ1-1, with TRBD1 as a possible D gene (6 bases). This CDR3 has 16 amino acids. Germline loops: CDR1 MNHNY, CDR2 SVGAGI (reference sequence). V lost 5 bases to trimming and J lost 4 bases, with 20 bases between them.

CDR3 sequence (DNA): TGTGCCAGCAGTCCCCGCGGGGCGGCAGATACGCAGTATTTT. This gives the protein CASSPRGAADTQYF. The chain links TRBV28 to TRBJ2-3, with D perhaps matching TRBD2 (6 bases). The CDR3 spans 14 residues. The V and J ends lost 5 bases and 4 bases respectively, with 13 bases between them. Looked up from germline, CDR1 is MDHEN and CDR2 is SYDVKM.

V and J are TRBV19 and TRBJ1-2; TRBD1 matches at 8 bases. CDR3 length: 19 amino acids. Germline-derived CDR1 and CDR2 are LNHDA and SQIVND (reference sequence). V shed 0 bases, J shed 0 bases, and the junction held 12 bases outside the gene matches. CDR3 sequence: CASSIEWFFGTGANYGYTF. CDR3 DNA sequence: TGTGCCAGTAGTATAGAGTGGTTTTTTGGGACAGGAGCTAACTATGGCTACACCTTC.

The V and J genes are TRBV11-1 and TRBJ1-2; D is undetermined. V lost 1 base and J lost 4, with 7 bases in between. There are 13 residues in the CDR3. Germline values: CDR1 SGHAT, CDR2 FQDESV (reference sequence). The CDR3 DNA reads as TGTGCCAGCAGCTTAGTTGGCACCTATGGCTACACCTTC. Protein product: CASSLVGTYGYTF.

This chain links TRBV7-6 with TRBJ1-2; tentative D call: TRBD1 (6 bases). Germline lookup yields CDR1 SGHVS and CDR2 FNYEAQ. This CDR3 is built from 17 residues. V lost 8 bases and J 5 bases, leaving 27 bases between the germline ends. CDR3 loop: CASAWGEVRERGYGYTF. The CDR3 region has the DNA TGTGCCAGCGCCTGGGGAGAAGTCAGGGAAAGGGGGTATGGCTACACCTTC. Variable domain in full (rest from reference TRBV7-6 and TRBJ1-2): GAGVSQSPRYKVTKRGQDVALRCDPISGHVSLYWYRQALGQGPEFLTYFNYEAQQDKSGLPNDRFSAERPEGSISTLTIQRTEQRDSAMYRCASAWGEVRERGYGYTFGSGTRLTVV.

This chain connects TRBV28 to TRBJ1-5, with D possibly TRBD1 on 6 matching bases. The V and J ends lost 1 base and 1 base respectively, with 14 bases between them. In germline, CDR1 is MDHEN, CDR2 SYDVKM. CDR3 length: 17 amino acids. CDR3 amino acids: CASSLSGGVTSNQPQHF. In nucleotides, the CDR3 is TGTGCCAGCAGTTTATCGGGGGGCGTGACGAGCAATCAGCCCCAGCATTTT.

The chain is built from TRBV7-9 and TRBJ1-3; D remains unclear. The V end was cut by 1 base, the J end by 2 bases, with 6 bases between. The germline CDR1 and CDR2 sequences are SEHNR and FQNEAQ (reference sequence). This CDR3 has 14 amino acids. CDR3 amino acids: CASSLGAAGNTIYF. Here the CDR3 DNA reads TGTGCCAGCAGCTTAGGGGCAGCTGGAAACACCATATATTTT.

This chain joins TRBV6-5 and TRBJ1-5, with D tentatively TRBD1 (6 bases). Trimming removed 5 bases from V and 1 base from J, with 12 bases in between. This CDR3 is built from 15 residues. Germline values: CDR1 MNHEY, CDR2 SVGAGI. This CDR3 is CASSRQAVSNQPQHF. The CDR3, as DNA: TGTGCCAGCAGTCGACAGGCGGTAAGCAATCAGCCCCAGCATTTT.

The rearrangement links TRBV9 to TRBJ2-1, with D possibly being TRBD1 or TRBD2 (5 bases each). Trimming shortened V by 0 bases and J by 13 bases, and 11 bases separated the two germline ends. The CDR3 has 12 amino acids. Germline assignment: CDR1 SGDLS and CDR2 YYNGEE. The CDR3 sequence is CASSVGDGTQFF. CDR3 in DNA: TGTGCCAGCAGCGTAGGCGATGGGACCCAGTTCTTC. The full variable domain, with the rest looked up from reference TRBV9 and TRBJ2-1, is DSGVTQTPKHLITATGQRVTLRCSPRSGDLSVYWYQQSLDQGLQFLIQYYNGEERAKGNILERFSAQQFPDLHSELNLSSLELGDSALYFCASSVGDGTQFFGPGTRLTVL.

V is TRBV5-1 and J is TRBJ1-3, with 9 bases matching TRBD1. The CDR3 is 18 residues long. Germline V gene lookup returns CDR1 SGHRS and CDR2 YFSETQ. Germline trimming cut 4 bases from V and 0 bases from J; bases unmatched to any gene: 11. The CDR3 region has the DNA TGCGCCAGCAGCCTACGGACAGGGGTGAGGGACTCTGGAAACACCATATATTTT. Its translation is CASSLRTGVRDSGNTIYF.

CDR3 protein: CASSPRAGGYATGELFF. CDR3 DNA sequence: TGTGCCAGCAGCCCCCGGGCCGGGGGGTATGCCACCGGGGAGCTGTTTTTT. The genes are TRBV7-9 and TRBJ2-2; TRBD2 matches at 7 bases. Germline assignment: CDR1 SEHNR and CDR2 FQNEAQ (reference sequence). This CDR3 is 17 amino acids long. The V and J ends lost 5 bases and 4 bases, in that order; junction bases with no gene match: 13. The full variable domain, its missing parts supplied by reference TRBV7-9 and TRBJ2-2, is DTGVSQNPRHKITKRGQNVTFRCDPISEHNRLYWYRQTLGQGPEFLTYFQNEAQLEKSRLLSDRFSAERPKGSFSTLEIQRTEQGDSAMYLCASSPRAGGYATGELFFGEGSRLTVL.